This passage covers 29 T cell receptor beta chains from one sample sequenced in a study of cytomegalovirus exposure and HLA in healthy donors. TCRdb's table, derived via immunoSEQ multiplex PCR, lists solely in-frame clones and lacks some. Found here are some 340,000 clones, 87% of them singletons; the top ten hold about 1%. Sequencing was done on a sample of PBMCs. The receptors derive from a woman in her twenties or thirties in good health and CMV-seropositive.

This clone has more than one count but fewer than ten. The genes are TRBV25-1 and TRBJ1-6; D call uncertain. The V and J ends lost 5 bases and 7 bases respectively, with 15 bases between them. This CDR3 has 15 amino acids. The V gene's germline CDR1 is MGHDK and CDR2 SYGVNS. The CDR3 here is CASSSHSGRNSPLHF. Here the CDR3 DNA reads TGTGCCAGCAGTTCACACTCGGGCCGCAATTCACCCCTCCACTTT.

CDR3 bases: TGCGCCAGCAGCCAGGACAGGGCCTCCTACGAGCAGTACTTC. Translating gives CASSQDRASYEQYF. The rearrangement links TRBV5-1 to TRBJ2-7; 8 nucleotides match TRBD1. This CDR3 spans 14 amino acids. Germline loops: CDR1 SGHRS, CDR2 YFSETQ. Germline trimming cut 4 bases from V and 0 bases from J; bases unmatched to any gene: 3.

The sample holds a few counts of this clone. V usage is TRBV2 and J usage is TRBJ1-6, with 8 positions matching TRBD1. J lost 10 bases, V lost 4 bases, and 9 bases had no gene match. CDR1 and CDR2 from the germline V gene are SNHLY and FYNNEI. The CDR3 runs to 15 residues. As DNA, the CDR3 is TGTGCCAGCAGTGGACAACAGGGGGAGAGGTCACCCCTCCACTTT. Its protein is CASSGQQGERSPLHF.

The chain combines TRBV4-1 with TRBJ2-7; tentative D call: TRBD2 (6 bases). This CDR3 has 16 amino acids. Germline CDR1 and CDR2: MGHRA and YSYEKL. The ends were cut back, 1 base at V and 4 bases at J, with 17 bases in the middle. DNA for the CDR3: TGCGCCAGCAGCCAAGGTTGGGGAGGTGGAGGTTACGAGCAGTACTTC. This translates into CASSQGWGGGGYEQYF.

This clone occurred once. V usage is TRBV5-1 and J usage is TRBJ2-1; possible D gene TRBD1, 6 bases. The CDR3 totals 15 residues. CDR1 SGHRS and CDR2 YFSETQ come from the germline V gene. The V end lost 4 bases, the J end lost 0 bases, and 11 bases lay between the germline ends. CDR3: CASSELDSSYNEQFF. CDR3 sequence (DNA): TGCGCCAGCAGCGAACTGGACAGCTCCTACAATGAGCAGTTCTTC.

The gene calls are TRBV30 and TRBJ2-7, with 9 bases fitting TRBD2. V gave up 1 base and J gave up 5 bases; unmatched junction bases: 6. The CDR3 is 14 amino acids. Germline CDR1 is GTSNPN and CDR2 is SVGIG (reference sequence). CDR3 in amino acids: CAWSDLAGTDEQYF. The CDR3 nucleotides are TGTGCCTGGAGTGATCTAGCGGGGACAGACGAGCAGTACTTC.

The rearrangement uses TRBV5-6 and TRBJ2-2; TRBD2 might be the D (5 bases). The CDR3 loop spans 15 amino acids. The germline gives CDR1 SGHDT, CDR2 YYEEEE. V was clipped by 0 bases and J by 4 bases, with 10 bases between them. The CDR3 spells CASSLGRAGTGELFF. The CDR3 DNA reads TGTGCCAGCAGCTTGGGCCGGGCGGGCACCGGGGAGCTGTTTTTT.

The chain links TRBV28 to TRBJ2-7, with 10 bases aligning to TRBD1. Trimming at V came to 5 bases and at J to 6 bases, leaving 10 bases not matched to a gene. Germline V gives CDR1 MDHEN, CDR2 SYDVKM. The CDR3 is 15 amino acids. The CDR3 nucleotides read TGTGCCAGCAGTGCCGACAGGGGGCGGCTTCGCGAGCAGTACTTC. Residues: CASSADRGRLREQYF.

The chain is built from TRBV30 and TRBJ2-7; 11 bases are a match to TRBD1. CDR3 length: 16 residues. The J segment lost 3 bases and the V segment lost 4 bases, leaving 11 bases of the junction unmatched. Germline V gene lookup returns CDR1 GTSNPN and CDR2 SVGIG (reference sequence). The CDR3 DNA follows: TGTGCCTGGAAGGCAGGTGGGGGGACAGGGGGCTACGAGCAGTACTTC. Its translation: CAWKAGGGTGGYEQYF.

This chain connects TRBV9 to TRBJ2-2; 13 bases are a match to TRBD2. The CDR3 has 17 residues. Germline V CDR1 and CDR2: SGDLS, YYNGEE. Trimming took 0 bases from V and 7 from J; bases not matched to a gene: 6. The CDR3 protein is CASSVALAGGQGGELFF. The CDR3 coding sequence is TGTGCCAGCAGCGTAGCACTAGCGGGGGGGCAAGGCGGGGAGCTGTTTTTT. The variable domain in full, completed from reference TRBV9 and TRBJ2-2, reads DSGVTQTPKHLITATGQRVTLRCSPRSGDLSVYWYQQSLDQGLQFLIQYYNGEERAKGNILERFSAQQFPDLHSELNLSSLELGDSALYFCASSVALAGGQGGELFFGEGSRLTVL.

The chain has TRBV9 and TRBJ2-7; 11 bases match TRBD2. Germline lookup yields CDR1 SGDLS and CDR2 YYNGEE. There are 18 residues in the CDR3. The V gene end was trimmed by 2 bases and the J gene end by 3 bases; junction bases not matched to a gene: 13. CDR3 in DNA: TGTGCCAGCAGCGTCAGACTAGCGGGACGACTTCAATACTACGAGCAGTACTTC. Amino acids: CASSVRLAGRLQYYEQYF.

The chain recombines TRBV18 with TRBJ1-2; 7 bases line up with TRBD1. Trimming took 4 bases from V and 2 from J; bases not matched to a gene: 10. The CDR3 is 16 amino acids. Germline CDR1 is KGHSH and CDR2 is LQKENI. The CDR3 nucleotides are TGTGCCAGCTCACGTTCGGGACAGTTGGAAAACTATGGCTACACCTTC. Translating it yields CASSRSGQLENYGYTF.

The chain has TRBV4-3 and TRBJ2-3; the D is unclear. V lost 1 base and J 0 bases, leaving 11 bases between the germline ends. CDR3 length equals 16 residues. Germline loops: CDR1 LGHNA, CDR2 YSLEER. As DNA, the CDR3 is TGCGCCAGCAGCCAAGGCCTAGGCGGTAGCACAGATACGCAGTATTTT. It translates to CASSQGLGGSTDTQYF.

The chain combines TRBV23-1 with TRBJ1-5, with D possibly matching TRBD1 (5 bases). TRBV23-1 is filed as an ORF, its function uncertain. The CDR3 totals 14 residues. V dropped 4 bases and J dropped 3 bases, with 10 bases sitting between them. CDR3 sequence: CASSPDRNNQPQHF. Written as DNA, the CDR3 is TGCGCCAGCAGTCCAGACAGAAACAATCAGCCCCAGCATTTT.

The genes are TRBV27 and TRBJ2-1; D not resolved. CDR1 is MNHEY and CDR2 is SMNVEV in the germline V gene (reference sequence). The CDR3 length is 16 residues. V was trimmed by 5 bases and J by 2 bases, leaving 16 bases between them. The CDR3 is CASSPSDPRAYNEQFF. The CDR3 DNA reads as TGTGCCAGCAGTCCCTCAGACCCAAGGGCCTACAATGAGCAGTTCTTC.

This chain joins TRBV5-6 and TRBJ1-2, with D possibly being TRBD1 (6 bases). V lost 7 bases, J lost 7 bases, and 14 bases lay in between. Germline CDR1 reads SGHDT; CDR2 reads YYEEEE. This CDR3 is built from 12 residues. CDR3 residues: CASGLQGFGYTF. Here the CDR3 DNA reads TGTGCCAGCGGACTACAGGGATTTGGCTACACCTTC.

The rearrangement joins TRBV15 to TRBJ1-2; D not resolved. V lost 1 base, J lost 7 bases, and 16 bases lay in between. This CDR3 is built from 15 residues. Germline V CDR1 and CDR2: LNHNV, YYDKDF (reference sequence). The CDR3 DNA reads TGTGCCACCAGCAGAGTTCGGGATGCCATCGGTGGCTACACCTTC. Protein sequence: CATSRVRDAIGGYTF.

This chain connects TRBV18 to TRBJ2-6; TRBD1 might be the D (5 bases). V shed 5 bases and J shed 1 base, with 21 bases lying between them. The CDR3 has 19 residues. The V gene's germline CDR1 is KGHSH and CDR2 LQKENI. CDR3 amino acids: CASSKSPTVGSSGANVLTF. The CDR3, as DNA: TGTGCCAGCTCAAAATCCCCGACAGTGGGAAGTTCTGGGGCCAACGTCCTGACTTTC. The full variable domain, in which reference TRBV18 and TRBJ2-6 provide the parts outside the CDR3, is NAGVMQNPRHLVRRRGQEARLRCSPMKGHSHVYWYRQLPEEGLKFMVYLQKENIIDESGMPKERFSAEFPKEGPSILRIQQVVRGDSAAYFCASSKSPTVGSSGANVLTFGAGSRLTVL.

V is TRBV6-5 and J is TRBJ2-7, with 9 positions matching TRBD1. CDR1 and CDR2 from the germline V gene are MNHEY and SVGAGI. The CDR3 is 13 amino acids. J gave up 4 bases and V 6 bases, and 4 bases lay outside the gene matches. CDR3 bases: TGTGCCAGCAGCCGGGACAGGGTGTACGAGCAGTACTTC. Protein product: CASSRDRVYEQYF.

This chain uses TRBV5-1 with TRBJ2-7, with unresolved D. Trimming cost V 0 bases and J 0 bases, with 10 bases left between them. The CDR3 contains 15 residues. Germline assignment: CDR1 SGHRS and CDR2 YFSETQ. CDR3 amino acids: CASSLGSASSYEQYF. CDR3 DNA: TGCGCCAGCAGCTTGGGATCCGCGAGCTCCTACGAGCAGTACTTC.

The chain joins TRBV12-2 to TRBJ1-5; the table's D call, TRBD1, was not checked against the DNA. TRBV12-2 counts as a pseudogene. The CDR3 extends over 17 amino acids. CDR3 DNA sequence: TGTGCAAGTCGCTTAGCTAACCGGGACAGGGAAAATCAGCCCCAGCATTTT. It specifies CASRLANRDRENQPQHF.

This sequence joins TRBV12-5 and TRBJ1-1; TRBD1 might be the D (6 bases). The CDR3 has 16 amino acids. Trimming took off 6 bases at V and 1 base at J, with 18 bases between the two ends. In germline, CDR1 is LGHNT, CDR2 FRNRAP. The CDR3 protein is CASGFAAGVPNTEAFF. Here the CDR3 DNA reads TGTGCTAGTGGCTTTGCGGCAGGGGTCCCGAACACTGAAGCTTTCTTT.

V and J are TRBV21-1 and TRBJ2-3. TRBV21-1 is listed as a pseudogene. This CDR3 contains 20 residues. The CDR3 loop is CASSKQGGPGSSTHEDTQYF. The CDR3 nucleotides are TGTGCCAGCAGCAAACAGGGGGGGCCCGGCTCATCGACCCACGAAGATACGCAGTATTTT.

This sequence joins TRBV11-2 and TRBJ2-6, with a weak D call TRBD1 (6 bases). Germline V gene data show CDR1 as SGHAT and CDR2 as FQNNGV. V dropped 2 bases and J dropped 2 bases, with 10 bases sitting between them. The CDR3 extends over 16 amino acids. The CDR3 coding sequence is TGTGCCAGCAGCTTAACAGGGAGCCCTGGGGCCAACGTCCTGACTTTC. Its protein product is CASSLTGSPGANVLTF. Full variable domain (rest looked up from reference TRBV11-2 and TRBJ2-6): EAGVAQSPRYKIIEKRQSVAFWCNPISGHATLYWYQQILGQGPKLLIQFQNNGVVDDSQLPKDRFSAERLKGVDSTLKIQPAKLEDSAVYLCASSLTGSPGANVLTFGAGSRLTVL.

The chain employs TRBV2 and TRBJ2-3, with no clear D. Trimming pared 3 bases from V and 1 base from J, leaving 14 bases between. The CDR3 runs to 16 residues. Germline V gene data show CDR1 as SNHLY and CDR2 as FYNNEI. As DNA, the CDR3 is TGTGCCAGCAGTGAGACACCCGGTGGCGGCACAGATACGCAGTATTTT. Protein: CASSETPGGGTDTQYF.

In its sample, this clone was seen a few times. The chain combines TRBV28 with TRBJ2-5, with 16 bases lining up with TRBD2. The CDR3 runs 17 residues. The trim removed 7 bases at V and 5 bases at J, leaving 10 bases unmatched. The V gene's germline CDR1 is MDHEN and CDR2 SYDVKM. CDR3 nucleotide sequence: TGTGCCAGCATTTCCGGGACTAGCGGGAGGGCCGGGGAGACCCAGTACTTC. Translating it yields CASISGTSGRAGETQYF.

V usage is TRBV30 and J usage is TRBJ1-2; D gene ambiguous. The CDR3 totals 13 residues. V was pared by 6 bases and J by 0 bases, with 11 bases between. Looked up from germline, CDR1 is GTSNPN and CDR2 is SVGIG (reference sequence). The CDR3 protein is CACRASANYGYTF. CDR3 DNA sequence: TGTGCCTGCCGGGCCAGCGCTAACTATGGCTACACCTTC.

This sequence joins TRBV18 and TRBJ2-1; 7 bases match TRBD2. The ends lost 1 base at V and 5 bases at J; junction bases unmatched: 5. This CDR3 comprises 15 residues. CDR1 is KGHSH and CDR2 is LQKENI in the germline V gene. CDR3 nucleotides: TGTGCCAGCTCACCACGCACGGGAGGTCACAATGAGCAGTTCTTC. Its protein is CASSPRTGGHNEQFF. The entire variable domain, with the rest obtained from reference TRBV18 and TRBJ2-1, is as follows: NAGVMQNPRHLVRRRGQEARLRCSPMKGHSHVYWYRQLPEEGLKFMVYLQKENIIDESGMPKERFSAEFPKEGPSILRIQQVVRGDSAAYFCASSPRTGGHNEQFFGPGTRLTVL.

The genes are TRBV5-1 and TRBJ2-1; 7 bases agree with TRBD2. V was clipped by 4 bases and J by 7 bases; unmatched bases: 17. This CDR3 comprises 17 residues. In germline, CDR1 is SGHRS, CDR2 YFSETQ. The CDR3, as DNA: TGCGCCAGCAGCCCTAACGGGGGGTCCCTTCTGGGGAATGAGCAGTTCTTC. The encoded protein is CASSPNGGSLLGNEQFF.